This entry concerns a single T cell receptor (beta chain). The antigen remains unidentified. The data were obtained in a study of cytomegalovirus exposure and HLA in healthy donors. Study information: Genotyping of some 400 donors showed that about 79% belonged to the Caucasian-associated ancestry cluster.

Regarding the study as a whole: Researchers catalogued around 150 TCR beta chains as cytomegalovirus-associated. Earlier findings revealed that most TCR beta V segments proved productive either about 87% or about 30% of the time. It was reportedly the case that the classifier diagnosed cytomegalovirus status with high specificity and sensitivity.

The PCR used 60 Vbeta and 13 Jbeta primers. Libraries were prepared by immunoSEQ multiplex PCR; TCRdb keeps only in-frame clonotypes and omits some of them. Here the sample spans roughly 110,000 clones, around 85% being singletons. This CDR3 comprises 14 residues. Germline V gene lookup returns CDR1 SQVTM and CDR2 ANQGSEA. V shed 8 bases and J 3 bases; nucleotides not matched to a gene: 11. This chain joins TRBV29-1 and TRBJ2-3; 7 nucleotides line up with TRBD2. The clonotype comes from a man aged 55 to 70 in good health and CMV-seronegative. What was sequenced was PBMCs. CDR3 bases: TGCAGCTCCGCGAGGGGCGGGGGTACAGATACGCAGTATTTT. This sequence encodes CSSARGGGTDTQYF.